The clone carrying this T cell receptor (beta chain) was observed at least ten times. This sample was included in a study of Graves' ophthalmopathy and Graves' hyperthyroidism. RNA transcripts yielded amplified TCR beta CDR3 regions. First-round RT-PCR with HTBI primers preceded a second-round multiplex PCR. TCRdb itself ran the multiplex PCR reads through MiXCR, one entry per CDR3 protein. The sample records under 350,000 distinct CDR3 sequences, roughly a sixth being singletons. Germline V gives CDR1 LNHNV, CDR2 YYDKDF (reference sequence). The V gene lost 8 bases and the J gene lost 0 bases, with 14 bases spanning the gap. The CDR3 extends over 15 amino acids.

The rearrangement joins TRBV15 to TRBJ1-3; maybe TRBD1 (5 bases). Sequenced: peripheral blood. The source of this sequence is an adult man with Graves' ophthalmopathy. In DNA form, the CDR3 reads TGTGCCACCCGCGGGGGTGCCGACTCTGGAAACACCATATATTTT. Amino acids: CATRGGADSGNTIYF.